This T cell receptor beta chain was found in a study of blood T cell repertoires in COVID-19. Authors' data handling: Researchers report that nucleated cell counts were estimated from reference gene primer amplification. Method: immunoSEQ multiplex PCR; TCRdb's copy keeps in-frame clones and lacks some. That table is the source of V, J and clone size, and D and trimming were worked out from the DNA. Of about 170,000 clones listed, 87% are singletons. Germline loops: CDR1 SGHTA, CDR2 FQGNSA. The CDR3 extends over 12 amino acids. V was clipped by 5 bases and J by 4 bases, with 8 bases between them. Sequences were obtained from peripheral blood. The chain is built from TRBV7-2 and TRBJ1-1; possible D gene TRBD1, 5 bases. The receptor comes from a woman aged 50 to 60 with acute or convalescent COVID-19. In DNA, the CDR3 is TGTGCCAGCAGCACCAGGGCCACTGAAGCTTTCTTT. Its protein is CASSTRATEAFF.